This T cell receptor (beta chain) was observed in a study of post-analysis software for immune sequencing data. Findings of the study overall: Patients carried several TRBV segments more frequently than controls did, and TRBV5-6, TRBV5-1 and TRBV20-1 were among them. Controls showed significantly higher normalized Chao1 diversity than did multiple sclerosis patients.

Unique molecular identifiers featured in each of the TCR beta cDNA libraries. Input amounts of 1 to 10 million T cells were used. These gave 500,000 or so cDNA molecules, so each molecule approximated one T cell. Each CDR3 protein is one row after TCRdb ran MiXCR on the PCR reads. The sample yields more than 350,000 distinct CDR3 sequences, approximately 42% seen once. CDR1 SGHTA and CDR2 FQGNSA come from the germline V gene. CDR3 length: 14 amino acids. Trimming removed 0 bases at V and 4 bases at J, with 9 bases between. This clonotype turned up a few times. Its antigen remains unknown. This rearrangement joins TRBV7-2 to TRBJ1-2; D possibly corresponds to TRBD1 (6 bases). The sample comprised blood. This receptor was taken from a girl aged 2 to 9 with multiple sclerosis. The CDR3 nucleotides read TGTGCCAGCAGCTTAGCTGGGGGGGCCTATGGCTACACCTTC. Its protein is CASSLAGGAYGYTF.